The 24 T cell receptor beta chains presented below share a single source sample, sequenced in a study of shared clonotypes between healthy human individuals (dated by TCRdb to the early 2020s). Receptor libraries were prepared by the immunoSEQ multiplex PCR assay. This immuneACCESS table, as held by TCRdb, lists in-frame sequences with V and J called but not all clones. Of the missing ones, under half trace to an unresolved V gene in checked studies; the others have no known cause. The sample table holds about 2.4 million clones, of which 93% were seen once. The ten largest clonotypes hold 0.36% of the sample. The sequencing sample was made of naive CD4+ T cells from PBMCs. The cell subset or site label for this specimen denotes: CD45RA+ positively selected. The receptor source for this set is a man between 18 and 35 years old in good health. Some clones in this sample may be carry-over from other donors' samples.

Notes on this clone: Other DNA sequences in the sample encode the same CDR3. The chain combines TRBV10-3 with TRBJ2-7, with TRBD2 matching 8 bases. Germline V gives CDR1 ENHRY, CDR2 SYGVKD. With 6 bases clipped from V and 3 bases from J, the junction kept 4 bases outside the gene matches. The length of the CDR3 is 13 residues. CDR3 sequence: CAISETSGYEQYF. The CDR3 DNA is TGTGCCATCAGCGAAACTAGCGGCTACGAGCAGTACTTC.

Only one count was recorded for this clone. The chain carries TRBV27 and TRBJ1-2, with TRBD1 as a possible D gene (5 bases). V was cut by 0 bases and J by 7 bases, with 15 bases left in between. The CDR3 has 15 residues. Germline values: CDR1 MNHEY, CDR2 SMNVEV (reference sequence). The CDR3 region has the DNA TGTGCCAGCAGTTTATCCAGGGTGGATATGCCTGGCTACACCTTC. Protein: CASSLSRVDMPGYTF.

The V and J genes are TRBV7-8 and TRBJ2-7; D could derive from TRBD1 or TRBD2 (5 bases each). Germline CDR1 and CDR2: SGHVS and FQNEAQ. The CDR3 totals 13 residues. V lost 7 bases and J lost 7, with 17 bases in between. In nucleotides, the CDR3 is TGTGCCAGCACCTTCGGGGCCAGCGGAGAGCAGTACTTC. It encodes CASTFGASGEQYF.

The rearrangement uses TRBV28 and TRBJ2-5; D may be TRBD1 (7 bases). Germline CDR1 is MDHEN and CDR2 is SYDVKM. Trimming left V 4 bases short and J 4 bases short, with 19 bases between. CDR3 length equals 16 residues. As DNA, the CDR3 is TGTGCCAGCAGTTCTGACGACAGGGATAGCGGAGAGACCCAGTACTTC. It is translated as CASSSDDRDSGETQYF.

On this clone itself: This same CDR3 is encoded by further DNA sequences in the sample. The chain links TRBV7-9 to TRBJ2-2; D could derive from TRBD1 or TRBD2 (5 bases each). The CDR3 has 15 amino acids. The germline V and J ends were trimmed by 1 base and 2 bases, with 8 bases remaining between them. Germline-derived CDR1 and CDR2 are SEHNR and FQNEAQ (reference sequence). The CDR3 loop is CASSLVRGNTGELFF. The CDR3, as DNA: TGTGCCAGCAGCTTAGTCCGGGGCAACACCGGGGAGCTGTTTTTT.

The rearrangement links TRBV7-9 to TRBJ2-1, with a possible D match to TRBD1 (7 bases). Trimming took off 8 bases at V and 5 bases at J, with 16 bases between the two ends. Per the germline V gene, CDR1 is SEHNR and CDR2 is FQNEAQ (reference sequence). CDR3 size: 14 residues. CDR3 region: CASGRQGGNNEQFF. The CDR3 DNA follows: TGTGCCAGCGGGAGACAGGGAGGCAACAATGAGCAGTTCTTC.

CDR3 nucleotide sequence: TGTGCCAGCAGCCTGGGACTAGCGGGGACCAGCACAGATACGCAGTATTTT. The encoded protein is CASSLGLAGTSTDTQYF. The chain carries TRBV5-8 and TRBJ2-3; 13 nucleotides agree with TRBD2. Losses at the gene ends were 4 bases for V and 0 bases for J; bases not matched to a gene: 5. The CDR3 extends over 17 amino acids. CDR1 is SGHTS, CDR2 YDEGEE, per germline.

In this sample, this clone turned up once. The J gene is TRBJ2-1, the V gene TRBV5-6; D ambiguous. V lost 6 bases and J lost 4, with 17 bases in between. There are 15 residues in the CDR3. Germline-derived CDR1 and CDR2 are SGHDT and YYEEEE. The CDR3 is CASNPGVGQYNEQFF. DNA for the CDR3: TGTGCCAGCAACCCAGGAGTGGGCCAATACAATGAGCAGTTCTTC. Full variable domain (rest looked up from reference TRBV5-6 and TRBJ2-1): DAGVTQSPTHLIKTRGQQVTLRCSPKSGHDTVSWYQQALGQGPQFIFQYYEEEERQRGNFPDRFSGHQFPNYSSELNVNALLLGDSALYLCASNPGVGQYNEQFFGPGTRLTVL.

CDR3 in DNA: TGCGCCAGCAGCTTGGCCCCACAGGGGACTAATGAAAAACTGTTTTTT. Amino acid sequence: CASSLAPQGTNEKLFF. The V and J genes are TRBV5-1 and TRBJ1-4, with TRBD1 matching over 7 bases. Looked up from germline, CDR1 is SGHRS and CDR2 is YFSETQ. The CDR3 is 16 residues long. The trim removed 0 bases at V and 2 bases at J, leaving 4 bases unmatched.

This clone has a single count. DNA of the CDR3: TGTGCCAGCAGGATAGCGGGAGCGGGGACAGATACGCAGTATTTT. Its protein is CASRIAGAGTDTQYF. The chain couples TRBV25-1 to TRBJ2-3; 9 bases line up with TRBD2. V gave up 6 bases and J gave up 3 bases; unmatched junction bases: 7. CDR1 is MGHDK and CDR2 is SYGVNS in the germline V gene. The CDR3 extends over 15 amino acids.

J is TRBJ1-2 and V is TRBV6-1; TRBD1 might be the D (6 bases). CDR1 and CDR2 from the germline V gene are MNHNS and SASEGT. V lost 8 bases to trimming and J lost 4 bases, with 8 bases between them. The CDR3 totals 11 residues. CDR3 DNA sequence: TGTGCCAGCGGACAGATCTATGGCTACACCTTC. This translates into CASGQIYGYTF.

The chain carries TRBV28 and TRBJ2-1, with D perhaps TRBD1 (7 bases). CDR1 and CDR2 (germline): MDHEN, SYDVKM. This CDR3 contains 15 residues. The V gene lost 3 bases and the J gene lost 5 bases, with 14 bases spanning the gap. The CDR3 spells CASSLSAGGNNEQFF. For the CDR3, the DNA is TGTGCCAGCAGTTTGTCGGCAGGGGGGAACAATGAGCAGTTCTTC.

V gene TRBV18 combines with J gene TRBJ1-3, with no clear D. CDR1 and CDR2 (germline): KGHSH, LQKENI. V was cut by 1 base and J by 0 bases, with 10 bases left in between. This CDR3 is built from 16 residues. DNA for the CDR3: TGTGCCAGCTCACCACTTTATGGGGACTCTGGAAACACCATATATTTT. This encodes CASSPLYGDSGNTIYF.

The V and J genes are TRBV6-5 and TRBJ1-3, with D perhaps matching TRBD1 (5 bases). This CDR3 comprises 14 residues. Trimming stripped 6 bases from V and 3 bases from J, with 12 bases between. Germline loops: CDR1 MNHEY, CDR2 SVGAGI. For the CDR3, the DNA is TGTGCCAGCAGGCCCGGGGCGCGTGGAAACACCATATATTTT. As protein: CASRPGARGNTIYF.

The genes are TRBV4-2 and TRBJ2-1; TRBD1 aligns across 7 bases. V dropped 0 bases and J dropped 0; count of bases not matched to a gene: 2. From germline, CDR1 is LGHNA and CDR2 YNFKEQ. The CDR3 length is 16 residues. The CDR3 coding sequence is TGTGCCAGCAGCCAAGACTCAGGGGGCTCCTACAATGAGCAGTTCTTC. Translating it yields CASSQDSGGSYNEQFF.

The chain links TRBV5-1 to TRBJ1-5, with TRBD1 matching 12 bases. The length of the CDR3 is 14 residues. V shed 5 bases, J shed 7 bases, and the junction held 4 bases outside the gene matches. The germline CDR1 and CDR2 sequences are SGHRS and YFSETQ. The CDR3 protein is CASSRGTGGQPQHF. CDR3 in DNA: TGCGCCAGCAGTCGGGGGACAGGGGGCCAGCCCCAGCATTTT.

The chain couples TRBV28 to TRBJ1-1; D unresolved. The ends were cut back, 7 bases at V and 0 bases at J, with 9 bases in the middle. CDR1 MDHEN and CDR2 SYDVKM come from the germline V gene. The CDR3 sequence is 13 residues long. CDR3 in amino acids: CASTILMNTEAFF. In nucleotides, the CDR3 is TGTGCCAGCACTATCCTTATGAACACTGAAGCTTTCTTT.

The chain joins TRBV21-1 to TRBJ1-2. TRBV21-1 is designated a pseudogene. The CDR3 runs to 17 residues. The CDR3 loop reads CASSKEAREGGDYGYTF. In DNA form, the CDR3 reads TGTGCCAGCAGCAAAGAGGCCAGGGAAGGAGGTGACTATGGCTACACCTTC.

The V gene is TRBV19, the J gene TRBJ2-7, with D possibly matching TRBD2 (5 bases). The CDR3 spans 14 residues. The V and J ends lost 7 bases and 0 bases respectively, with 13 bases between them. The germline V gene encodes CDR1 LNHDA and CDR2 SQIVND (reference sequence). CDR3 DNA: TGTGCCAGTAAATTCGGGGTCTTCTCCTACGAGCAGTACTTC. Protein: CASKFGVFSYEQYF.

This chain connects TRBV4-3 to TRBJ1-1, with 10 bases fitting TRBD1. Per germline, CDR1 LGHNA and CDR2 YSLEER. V was clipped by 1 base and J by 6 bases; unmatched bases: 2. The CDR3 extends over 14 amino acids. The CDR3 is CASSQVGTGAEAFF. CDR3 coding DNA: TGCGCCAGCAGCCAAGTTGGGACAGGGGCTGAAGCTTTCTTT.

This chain joins TRBV7-9 and TRBJ2-7; 9 bases match TRBD1. The length of the CDR3 is 15 residues. Germline V gene sequence: CDR1 SEHNR, CDR2 FQNEAQ (reference sequence). V lost 5 bases, J lost 3 bases, and 8 bases stayed unmatched. CDR3 loop: CASSRPGQGLYEQYF. DNA for the CDR3: TGTGCCAGCAGCCGGCCGGGACAGGGCCTCTACGAGCAGTACTTC. Full variable domain (rest looked up from reference TRBV7-9 and TRBJ2-7): DTGVSQNPRHKITKRGQNVTFRCDPISEHNRLYWYRQTLGQGPEFLTYFQNEAQLEKSRLLSDRFSAERPKGSFSTLEIQRTEQGDSAMYLCASSRPGQGLYEQYFGPGTRLTVT.

The chain couples TRBV9 to TRBJ2-7; TRBD1 agrees at 8 bases. In germline, CDR1 is SGDLS, CDR2 YYNGEE. CDR3 length equals 14 residues. The ends lost 1 base at V and 3 bases at J; junction bases unmatched: 3. In nucleotides, the CDR3 is TGTGCCAGCAGCGTAAATACAGGGGGCTACGAGCAGTACTTC. Translating it yields CASSVNTGGYEQYF.

The chain couples TRBV25-1 to TRBJ1-4; D possibly corresponds to TRBD1 (6 bases). Germline V CDR1 and CDR2: MGHDK, SYGVNS. The CDR3 spans 15 residues. V lost 1 base and J lost 7, with 13 bases in between. The CDR3 sequence: CASSESRQAVEKLFF. DNA of the CDR3: TGTGCCAGCAGTGAATCCCGACAGGCTGTTGAAAAACTGTTTTTT.

The chain uses TRBV19 and TRBJ2-2; D is ambiguous. Per germline, CDR1 LNHDA and CDR2 SQIVND (reference sequence). V lost 6 bases and J lost 3, with 5 bases in between. There are 12 residues in the CDR3. The CDR3 region has the DNA TGTGCCAGTAGGAGAGACACCGGGGAGCTGTTTTTT. It is translated as CASRRDTGELFF.